Included here is one T cell receptor (beta chain) sequence, with context. Its antigen is not known. A J-beta primer mix and a sample-barcoded 5' primer were used in a second PCR of roughly 7 to 12 cycles. A tag from a template-switch adaptor with 12 random nucleotides marked each cDNA molecule. TCRdb passed the 5' RACE reads through MiXCR, listing each CDR3 protein once. The sample carries 750,000 to 950,000 distinct CDR3 sequences, 50% to 65% recorded once. The data originate from a study of blood T cells in healthy people across ages. Study results and caveats: Estimates of total diversity, which came from one million sequenced T cells, were considered to be underestimates.

Per sample, extraction of total RNA gave at least 6 micrograms in every case. The CDR3 spans 15 residues. Germline V gene data show CDR1 as SGDLS and CDR2 as YYNGEE. Sequenced sample: blood. The chain recombines TRBV9 with TRBJ2-7, with D possibly matching TRBD1 (5 bases). The assigned J gene may be wrong: the sequence end matches TRBJ2-5 better. This receptor was obtained from an elderly man in good health. CDR3 nucleotide sequence: TGTGCCAGCAGCGTCAATACAGGATCCCGTGAGACCCAGTACTTC. This gives the protein CASSVNTGSRETQYF.